This paragraph reports one TCR beta chain. Its antigen is as yet unknown. A multiplex PCR was run with 60 Vbeta primers and 13 Jbeta primers. Only in-frame clones appear in the TCRdb table, and some are missing; sequencing was by immunoSEQ multiplex PCR. The sample has 150,000 or so clones, roughly 78% seen once. These data belong to a study of cytomegalovirus exposure and HLA in healthy donors. The overall study: Of all 398 donors who were genotyped, around 82% belonged to the Caucasian-associated ancestry cluster.

The CDR3 has 13 amino acids. Per germline, CDR1 MNHNY and CDR2 SVGAGI (reference sequence). V lost 0 bases to trimming and J lost 9 bases, with 10 bases between them. Study results and limitations: A later analysis found most CMV-associated TCR beta chains apparently HLA-restricted. Most of the TCR beta V segments (in an earlier analysis) were productive either about 87% or about 30% of the time.

V is TRBV6-6 and J is TRBJ2-3; D may be TRBD2 (5 bases). The specimen was PBMCs. This receptor was taken from a woman aged 35 to 49 in good health and CMV-seronegative. For the CDR3, the DNA is TGTGCCAGCAGTTACTCCGGACTCCCGACGCAGTATTTT. This translates into CASSYSGLPTQYF.